A selection of T cell receptor beta chains follows, all from one sample in a study of glioma-infiltrating T cells after dendritic cell vaccination. Repertoires were generated with immunoSEQ multiplex PCR, while TCRdb's copy carries only in-frame clones and drops some. The table records about 82,000 clones, over 85% of them present only once. The source was blood, collected before dendritic cell vaccination. The origin of the receptors is a human donor with glioblastoma. Each CDR3 is given with its conserved first and last residue. D genes are given only for firm matches. Not all rows give a size; the values are once, few, many and, for expanded clones, a class.

v_gene	j_gene	abundance	len	d_gene	CDR3nt	CDR3aa
TRBV5-1	TRBJ1-6	-	13	-	TGCGCCAGCAGCTTGGTTCAGGAATCACCCCTCCACTTT	CASSLVQESPLHF
TRBV9	TRBJ2-1	once	16	-	TGTGCCAGCAGCGTAGCTGACGGGAGAGTGGAAAATGAGCAGTTCTTC	CASSVADGRVENEQFF
TRBV2	TRBJ2-1	-	13	-	TGTGCCAGCACTTTGGACAGCTCCAATGAGCAGTTCTTC	CASTLDSSNEQFF
TRBV5-1	TRBJ1-1	once	15	TRBD1	TGCGCCAGCAGCCCAACGACCGGACAGGTGCAGGGAGCTTTCTTT	CASSPTTGQVQGAFF
TRBV19	TRBJ1-2	-	16	-	TGTGCCAGTCGGGGAGCCAAACCCCCTACTAACTATGGCTACACCTTC	CASRGAKPPTNYGYTF
TRBV27	TRBJ1-3	few	15	-	TGTGCCAGCATCTCCGTCGGGGAAGGCGGAAACACCATATATTTT	CASISVGEGGNTIYF
TRBV4-1	TRBJ1-2	once	17	TRBD1	TGCGCCAGCAGCATTGGACAGGGAGCCTACCTTGGCTATGGCTACACCTTC	CASSIGQGAYLGYGYTF
TRBV19	TRBJ2-1	-	15	TRBD2	TGTGCCAGTAGTATGCCGGGACTAGCGGGGAATGAGCAGTTCTTC	CASSMPGLAGNEQFF
TRBV25-1	TRBJ2-7	-	12	-	TGTGCCAGCAGTGGGCAGGGCGTCGAGCAGTACTTC	CASSGQGVEQYF
TRBV9	TRBJ2-1	-	17	-	TGTGCCAGCAGCGTAGGCCCAGGGGGGTATTCCTACAATGAGCAGTTCTTC	CASSVGPGGYSYNEQFF
TRBV18	TRBJ2-1	-	14	-	TGTGCCAGCTCACCACCCCCTATTTACAATGAGCAGTTCTTC	CASSPPPIYNEQFF
TRBV5-1	TRBJ1-6	-	18	TRBD1	TGCGCCAGCAGCCGAAGGACAGGAGAAAGCTCCTATAATTCACCCCTCCACTTT	CASSRRTGESSYNSPLHF
TRBV5-1	TRBJ2-7	-	15	TRBD2	TGCGCCAGCAGCAAGGGACTAGCGGGACCTTACGAGCAGTACTTC	CASSKGLAGPYEQYF
TRBV19	TRBJ1-6	once	12	-	TGTGCCAGTAGACAGGACGGAGGGGTCCTCCACTTT	CASRQDGGVLHF
TRBV5-4	TRBJ2-7	-	15	TRBD1	TGTGCCAGCAGCGGAACAGGGGGCCGGTTCGGCGAGCAGTACTTC	CASSGTGGRFGEQYF
TRBV7-2	TRBJ2-7	-	14	-	TGTGCCAGCAGCTTAGGGGGGGACCTTACCGAGCAGTACTTC	CASSLGGDLTEQYF
TRBV6-1	TRBJ1-5	-	16	-	TGTGCCAGCAGTGAAGAGAGGACATTAGAAAATCAGCCCCAGCATTTT	CASSEERTLENQPQHF
TRBV4-1	TRBJ2-5	once	15	TRBD2	TGCGCCAGCAGCCTAGTCGGCGGGAGATTGGAGACCCAGTACTTC	CASSLVGGRLETQYF
TRBV29-1	TRBJ1-3	-	14	-	TGCAGCGTCGCACCCGGGGGTTCTAGAAACACCATATATTTT	CSVAPGGSRNTIYF
TRBV7-3	TRBJ2-7	-	15	TRBD2	TGTGCCAGCAGCTTGTCGGGGGGTCCTATCGACGAGCAGTACTTC	CASSLSGGPIDEQYF
TRBV7-9	TRBJ2-6	-	18	TRBD1	TGTGCCAGCACCTTCCTGGGGACAGGTGTATCTGGGGCCAACGTCCTGACTTTC	CASTFLGTGVSGANVLTF